This is a list of T cell receptor beta chains from one sample in a study of somatic mutations in cytotoxic T cells in rheumatoid arthritis. Sequenced by immunoSEQ multiplex PCR; TCRdb stores in-frame clones only, minus some. The data show under 7,500 clones, with around 75% seen just once and 30% to 45% held by the top ten. Sequenced material: CD8+ T cells sorted from blood. These receptors came from an older woman in good health. Each CDR3 is given with its conserved first and last residue. The D gene is left open where the match is weak. Clone size, where shown, is once, few, many, or a class for clones that have expanded.

clone size,V gene,D gene,J gene,CDR3 protein,CDR3 DNA
.,TRBV19,.,TRBJ1-4,CASSATATNEKLFF,TGTGCCAGTAGTGCTACTGCAACTAATGAAAAACTGTTTTTT
.,TRBV5-1,TRBD2,TRBJ2-5,CASSPRRPSGQETQYF,TGCGCCAGCAGCCCCCGTAGGCCTAGCGGTCAAGAGACCCAGTACTTC
.,TRBV23-1,TRBD1,TRBJ1-4,CASSQAGQGNPGPIGEKLFF,TGCGCCAGCAGTCAAGCGGGACAGGGTAATCCGGGACCTATAGGGGAAAAACTGTTTTTT
.,TRBV6-1,.,TRBJ1-1,CASSEEGVTEAFF,TGTGCCAGCAGTGAAGAGGGGGTCACTGAAGCTTTCTTT
few,TRBV2,.,TRBJ1-6,CASSEAAGANSPLHF,TGTGCCAGCAGTGAAGCTGCAGGGGCGAATTCACCCCTCCACTTT
.,TRBV28,TRBD1,TRBJ2-7,CASSLGWTGQDEQYF,TGTGCCAGCAGTTTGGGTTGGACAGGGCAAGACGAGCAGTACTTC
few,TRBV28,.,TRBJ2-7,CASSLEQNYEQYF,TGTGCCAGCAGTTTGGAGCAGAACTACGAGCAGTACTTC
.,TRBV19,TRBD1,TRBJ1-2,CASSPDRVGYTF,TGTGCCAGTAGTCCGGACAGGGTTGGCTACACCTTC
once,TRBV19,TRBD1,TRBJ1-2,CASSIPRDRAAYGYTF,TGTGCCAGTAGTATACCCCGGGACAGGGCCGCCTATGGCTACACCTTC
once,TRBV5-1,.,TRBJ1-6,CASSYTGGSSPLHF,TGCGCCAGCAGCTACACAGGCGGCTCTTCACCCCTCCACTTT
.,TRBV19,TRBD2,TRBJ2-1,CASSRTSGRASEQFF,TGTGCCAGTAGTAGGACTAGCGGGAGGGCCAGTGAGCAGTTCTTC
.,TRBV5-1,.,TRBJ2-3,CASSLPAGPGADTQYF,TGCGCCAGCAGCTTGCCGGCGGGCCCCGGCGCAGATACGCAGTATTTT
.,TRBV10-3,TRBD1,TRBJ2-7,CAISVDRVDEQYF,TGTGCCATCAGTGTGGACAGGGTGGACGAGCAGTACTTC
.,TRBV6-1,.,TRBJ2-7,CASSDLDVSSYEQYF,TGTGCCAGCAGTGACCTAGACGTGAGCTCCTACGAGCAGTACTTC
.,TRBV27,TRBD2,TRBJ2-3,CASKMGGSTQYF,TGTGCCAGCAAAATGGGGGGGTCTACGCAGTATTTT
once,TRBV4-1,TRBD2,TRBJ2-1,CASSQEGPGTSKHNEQFF,TGCGCCAGCAGCCAAGAAGGGCCCGGGACTAGCAAACACAATGAGCAGTTCTTC
few,TRBV5-1,TRBD2,TRBJ2-3,CASSLAGTSGAPDTQYF,TGCGCCAGCAGCTTGGCCGGAACTAGCGGGGCCCCAGATACGCAGTATTTT